This TCR beta chain was observed in a study of OX40 agonist ivuxolimab in advanced cancers. Study summary: Patients received the agonistic anti-OX40 (CD134) antibody ivuxolimab. Overall study findings and caveats: Antigens targeted by the expanded peripheral T cells were not determined. Normalized T-cell clonal expansion was also low in some nonresponders. CD4+ and CD8+ blood T cells expanded clonally by week 6 at 0.1 to 3.0 mg/kg.

As for this clone: Its antigen is unidentified.

With 7 bases clipped from V and 5 bases from J, the junction kept 7 bases outside the gene matches. This CDR3 has 14 residues. Germline loops: CDR1 MNHEY, CDR2 SMNVEV (reference sequence). Using immunoSEQ multiplex PCR, the repertoire was profiled, and TCRdb retains in-frame clones only, with some absent. The repertoire holds about 46,000 clones, with 75% to 90% as singletons. The receptor comes from an adult with an advanced solid tumor such as melanoma, head and neck, liver or kidney cancer. This chain uses TRBV27 with TRBJ2-1; 8 nucleotides line up with TRBD2. This material consisted of CD4+ or CD8+ T cells sorted from blood, taken in a trial of the OX40 agonist ivuxolimab. For the CDR3, the DNA is TGTGCCAGCACGCCCTCGGGGGGGGACAATGAGCAGTTCTTC. Its protein is CASTPSGGDNEQFF.